The TCR beta chain described here comes from a study of cytomegalovirus exposure and HLA in healthy donors. As for this clone: Its antigen remains unknown.

PCR amplification relied on 60 Vbeta primers (plus 13 Jbeta primers). This table comes from immunoSEQ multiplex PCR, and its TCRdb copy is limited to in-frame clones, with some not included. The table shows some 60,000 clones, with approximately 83% occurring only once. CDR3 length: 17 residues. Trimming removed 6 bases from V and 4 bases from J; junction bases left unmatched: 14. CDR1 and CDR2 from the germline V gene are SNHLY and FYNNEI. Study-wide findings and caveats: In a later analysis, specific HLA alleles were associated with approximately 16,000 TCR beta sequences at a 0.05 false discovery rate.

This clonotype originated in a human donor in good health. The rearrangement links TRBV2 to TRBJ2-1, with 8 bases that match TRBD2. Sequencing was done on a sample of PBMCs. CDR3 in DNA: TGTGCCAGCAGCCTAGGTTTCGGGGGGGCGAGTTACAATGAGCAGTTCTTC. Its protein product is CASSLGFGGASYNEQFF.